This is a list of T cell receptor beta chains from one sample in a study of beta chain features in type 1 diabetes. Clones were read by immunoSEQ multiplex PCR, and TCRdb kept only the in-frame ones, dropping some. The table shows around 260,000 clones, with 20% occurring only once. The material sequenced was naive CD4+ T cells from blood. These TCRs come from a woman between 35 and 50 years old with type 1 diabetes. Each CDR3 is given with its conserved first and last residue. Fields, in order: V gene, clone size, J gene, D gene, CDR3 protein, CDR3 DNA. The D gene is left open where the match is weak. Some rows have no size entry. The others give once, few or many, or a class for an expanded clone.

>TRBV19|-|TRBJ2-4|TRBD1
CASRDSATKNIQYF
TGTGCCTCTAGGGACAGCGCAACCAAAAACATTCAGTACTTC
>TRBV28|-|TRBJ2-7|-
CASMTRDTRTEQYF
TGTGCCAGCATGACGAGGGACACCCGAACCGAGCAGTACTTC
>TRBV25-1|few|TRBJ1-1|-
CASSREGVEAFF
TGTGCCAGCAGTCGGGAGGGTGTTGAAGCTTTCTTT
>TRBV27|few|TRBJ2-1|TRBD2
CASSPQAGEYNEQFF
TGTGCCAGCAGCCCTCAAGCGGGAGAGTACAATGAGCAGTTCTTC
>TRBV28|few|TRBJ1-5|-
CASSPGAGANQPQHF
TGTGCCAGCAGTCCTGGGGCAGGGGCCAATCAGCCCCAGCATTTT
>TRBV18|few|TRBJ2-2|-
CASSPPSTGELFF
TGTGCCAGCTCACCACCCAGCACCGGGGAGCTGTTTTTT
>TRBV28|-|TRBJ1-1|-
CASRDTSWTEAFF
TGTGCCAGCCGGGACACAAGCTGGACTGAAGCTTTCTTT
>TRBV9|few|TRBJ2-7|-
CASSFRDSYEQYF
TGTGCCAGCAGCTTTCGGGATTCCTACGAGCAGTACTTC
>TRBV7-2|-|TRBJ1-3|-
CASSFGGSGNTIYF
TGTGCCAGCAGCTTCGGTGGCTCTGGAAACACCATATATTTT
>TRBV9|few|TRBJ2-1|TRBD1
CASSVGMDRYNEQFF
TGTGCCAGCAGCGTAGGCATGGACAGGTACAATGAGCAGTTCTTC
>TRBV29-1|few|TRBJ2-5|TRBD2
CSVEDRKSSGLLWETQYF
TGCAGCGTTGAAGATCGGAAGTCTAGCGGGCTTCTATGGGAGACCCAGTACTTC
>TRBV29-1|few|TRBJ1-2|-
CSVEGAGILGYTF
TGCAGCGTTGAAGGGGCAGGGATTCTTGGCTACACCTTC
>TRBV5-1|few|TRBJ1-2|-
CASSLTPDSRANYGYTF
TGCGCCAGCAGCCTGACTCCAGATTCCAGGGCCAACTATGGCTACACCTTC
>TRBV28|-|TRBJ1-1|-
CASSLRVAGITEAFF
TGTGCCAGCAGTTTGCGAGTTGCAGGGATCACTGAAGCTTTCTTT
>TRBV13|few|TRBJ2-3|TRBD2
CASSHLAGGGTDTQYF
TGTGCCAGCAGCCATCTAGCGGGAGGGGGCACAGATACGCAGTATTTT
>TRBV2|-|TRBJ1-5|-
CASSSMEQNQPQHF
TGTGCCAGCAGTTCCATGGAACAGAACCAGCCCCAGCATTTT
>TRBV29-1|few|TRBJ2-2|-
CSVDRGASGELFF
TGCAGCGTTGACAGGGGTGCATCCGGGGAGCTGTTTTTT
>TRBV6-5|-|TRBJ2-5|-
CASSNTWLAETQYF
TGTGCCAGCAGCAACACGTGGCTAGCAGAGACCCAGTACTTC
>TRBV9|-|TRBJ2-1|-
CASSVGMGVAYNEQFF
TGTGCCAGCAGCGTAGGTATGGGAGTTGCCTACAATGAGCAGTTCTTC
>TRBV15|-|TRBJ2-3|TRBD2
CATSRRLAEFTDTQYF
TGTGCCACCAGCAGGAGACTAGCTGAATTCACAGATACGCAGTATTTT
>TRBV4-1|few|TRBJ2-7|-
CASSQESDSSYEQYF
TGCGCCAGCAGCCAAGAATCGGACAGTTCCTACGAGCAGTACTTC
>TRBV28|-|TRBJ2-7|-
CASSSPPEGRNEQYF
TGTGCCAGCAGTTCCCCCCCGGAGGGCAGGAACGAGCAGTACTTC
>TRBV7-9|few|TRBJ1-1|-
CASSPSGQTNTEAFF
TGTGCCAGCAGCCCCAGCGGTCAGACGAACACTGAAGCTTTCTTT
>TRBV6-6|few|TRBJ2-7|-
CASSYLYYEQYF
TGTGCCAGCAGTTACTTATATTACGAGCAGTACTTC
>TRBV9|-|TRBJ2-7|TRBD1
CARSFRGQGYEQYF
TGTGCCAGGAGTTTCCGGGGACAGGGGTATGAGCAGTACTTC
>TRBV7-9|few|TRBJ1-2|TRBD1
CASSFGQGGGYTF
TGTGCCAGCAGCTTCGGACAGGGGGGTGGCTACACCTTC
>TRBV5-1|-|TRBJ1-2|-
CASSGGGYGYTF
TGCGCCAGCAGTGGGGGCGGCTATGGCTACACCTTC
>TRBV6-5|few|TRBJ2-1|TRBD2
CASSLQAGEIEQFF
TGTGCCAGCAGTCTTCAAGCGGGGGAGATTGAGCAGTTCTTC
>TRBV28|-|TRBJ2-7|TRBD1
CASSTTGTGGYEQYF
TGTGCCAGCTCTACTACCGGGACAGGGGGGTACGAGCAGTACTTC
>TRBV28|few|TRBJ2-1|-
CASSLDQRASYNEQFF
TGTGCCAGCAGTTTAGATCAGCGGGCCTCCTACAATGAGCAGTTCTTC
>TRBV18|few|TRBJ2-7|TRBD1
CASSRDRVTYEQYF
TGTGCCAGCTCACGAGACAGGGTGACCTACGAGCAGTACTTC
>TRBV29-1|-|TRBJ1-5|-
CSESEYDQPQHF
TGCAGCGAAAGCGAGTATGATCAGCCCCAGCATTTT
>TRBV9|-|TRBJ2-1|TRBD2
CASSVEPLTSGVETRYNEQFF
TGTGCCAGCAGCGTAGAGCCCCTGACTAGCGGGGTCGAGACCCGCTACAATGAGCAGTTCTTC
>TRBV7-9|few|TRBJ2-3|TRBD2
CASSPGLGPDTQYF
TGTGCCAGCAGCCCCGGACTAGGGCCAGATACGCAGTATTTT
>TRBV28|-|TRBJ2-5|TRBD1
CASSTTGQGYQETQYF
TGTGCCAGCAGTACCACAGGACAGGGGTATCAAGAGACCCAGTACTTC
>TRBV2|few|TRBJ2-7|TRBD1
CASGDRTLGEQYF
TGTGCCAGCGGGGACAGGACCCTCGGGGAGCAGTACTTC
>TRBV7-2|few|TRBJ2-1|TRBD1
CASSFDRGKGLNEQFF
TGTGCCAGCAGCTTCGACAGGGGTAAGGGGTTGAATGAGCAGTTCTTC
>TRBV6-5|few|TRBJ1-5|-
CASSYLRDQPQHF
TGTGCCAGCAGTTATCTCCGAGATCAGCCCCAGCATTTT
>TRBV9|few|TRBJ1-1|-
CASSAPQGRNTEAFF
TGTGCCAGCAGCGCGCCTCAGGGGAGGAACACTGAAGCTTTCTTT
>TRBV7-9|few|TRBJ2-3|-
CASPEGVSTDTQYF
TGTGCCAGCCCGGAAGGAGTTAGCACAGATACGCAGTATTTT
>TRBV7-6|-|TRBJ2-5|-
CASSFNPGPETQYF
TGTGCCAGCAGCTTCAATCCAGGGCCGGAGACCCAGTACTTC
>TRBV20-1|-|TRBJ1-1|-
CSASQGTEAFF
TGCAGTGCCTCGCAGGGCACTGAAGCTTTCTTT
>TRBV4-3|few|TRBJ2-1|-
CASSRGAGGAYNEQFF
TGCGCCAGCAGCCGGGGCGCCGGCGGGGCCTACAATGAGCAGTTCTTC
>TRBV25-1|few|TRBJ1-1|-
CASSYGGMAEAFF
TGTGCCAGCAGTTACGGGGGTATGGCTGAAGCTTTCTTT
>TRBV9|-|TRBJ2-6|TRBD1
CASSVEDRASGANVLTF
TGTGCCAGCAGCGTAGAGGACAGGGCTTCTGGGGCCAACGTCCTGACTTTC
>TRBV4-3|-|TRBJ1-1|TRBD1
CASTLKTTGLNTEAFF
TGCGCCAGCACCCTCAAGACGACAGGGTTGAACACTGAAGCTTTCTTT
>TRBV6-5|-|TRBJ1-1|-
CASSYPGMSTEAFF
TGTGCCAGCAGTTACCCGGGGATGAGCACTGAAGCTTTCTTT
>TRBV7-3|-|TRBJ2-1|TRBD1
CASSVGQVLGNEQFF
TGTGCCAGCAGCGTAGGACAGGTCCTTGGGAATGAGCAGTTCTTC